This passage covers 14 T cell receptor beta chains from one sample sequenced in a study of blood T cell repertoires in COVID-19 (dated by TCRdb to 2020 to 2022). Library preparation was by the immunoSEQ multiplex PCR assay. As stored in TCRdb, this immuneACCESS dataset retains in-frame rearrangements with V and J assigned. A fraction of the clones does not appear; measured against another copy, unresolved V genes explain less than half of the discrepancy, and the remainder lacks a known reason. The sample records some 80,000 clones, roughly 76% of which are singletons. The ten largest clonotypes hold around 19% of the sample. Specimen: peripheral blood. These receptors all come from a woman older than 75 with active or convalescent COVID-19.

J is TRBJ2-4 and V is TRBV7-2; D is unclear. Germline values: CDR1 SGHTA, CDR2 FQGNSA. Trimming cost V 5 bases and J 6 bases, with 11 bases left between them. The CDR3 has 13 amino acids. CDR3 amino acids: CASSPLGRNIQYF. The CDR3 DNA reads TGTGCCAGCAGCCCCCTGGGCCGAAACATTCAGTACTTC.

The chain couples TRBV6-5 to TRBJ2-7, with D maybe TRBD1 (6 bases). The ends were cut back, 5 bases at V and 6 bases at J, with 14 bases in the middle. Germline values: CDR1 MNHEY, CDR2 SVGAGI. The CDR3 runs to 13 residues. Written as DNA, the CDR3 is TGTGCCAGCAGTAGAAGGGGGATCCCCGAGCAGTACTTC. Protein: CASSRRGIPEQYF.

V is TRBV6-6 and J is TRBJ2-3; weak D call: TRBD1 (6 bases). V gave up 5 bases and J gave up 9 bases, with 15 bases separating them. There are 13 residues in the CDR3. CDR1 and CDR2 from the germline V gene are MNHNY and SVGAGI (reference sequence). The CDR3 bases are TGTGCCAGCAGTGGCGGACAGCTTACGACGCAGTATTTT. Protein sequence: CASSGGQLTTQYF.

This chain connects TRBV6-6 to TRBJ2-7, with D tentatively TRBD2 (6 bases). V lost 7 bases to trimming and J lost 7 bases, with 17 bases between them. CDR3 length: 13 residues. CDR1 and CDR2 (germline): MNHNY, SVGAGI (reference sequence). The CDR3 bases are TGTGCCAGCACCCGAGGAATTGCGGGGGAGCAGTACTTC. Translated, it gives CASTRGIAGEQYF.

The CDR3 spells CASSETGQGDSPLHF. CDR3 in DNA: TGTGCCAGCAGTGAAACGGGACAGGGAGATTCACCCCTCCACTTT. The chain joins TRBV6-1 to TRBJ1-6; 9 bases align to TRBD1. After removal of 2 bases from V and 8 bases from J, the junction contained 4 bases not matched to a gene. CDR3 length equals 15 residues. Germline CDR1 MNHNS, CDR2 SASEGT.

This clone was counted once. This rearrangement joins TRBV5-8 to TRBJ2-3, with 10 bases aligning to TRBD1. The germline V gene has CDR1 SGHTS and CDR2 YDEGEE. The CDR3 runs 15 residues. The V segment lost 4 bases and the J segment 4 bases; nucleotides outside the gene matches: 6. The CDR3 DNA is TGTGCCAGCAGCCTAATCGGACAGGGGGCAGATACGCAGTATTTT. It yields the protein CASSLIGQGADTQYF.

V is TRBV7-3 and J is TRBJ2-2; 11 nucleotides match TRBD2. In germline, CDR1 is SGHTA, CDR2 FQGTGA. The CDR3 sequence is 16 residues long. V was clipped by 4 bases and J by 1 base; unmatched bases: 2. CDR3 amino acids: CASSSLAGENTGELFF. Written as DNA, the CDR3 is TGTGCCAGCAGCTCACTAGCGGGGGAGAACACCGGGGAGCTGTTTTTT. The complete variable domain, with remaining parts taken from reference TRBV7-3 and TRBJ2-2, reads GAGVSQTPSNKVTEKGKYVELRCDPISGHTALYWYRQSLGQGPEFLIYFQGTGAADDSGLPNDRFFAVRPEGSVSTLKIQRTERGDSAVYLCASSSLAGENTGELFFGEGSRLTVL.

The gene calls are TRBV6-8 and TRBJ1-5, with 7 bases matching TRBD1. The CDR3 consists of 17 residues. CDR1 is MNHGY, CDR2 SAAAGT, per germline. J was trimmed by 0 bases and V by 5 bases; bases with no gene match: 10. This CDR3 is CASSPSRDRYSNQPQHF. The DNA of the CDR3 is TGTGCCAGCAGTCCATCCCGGGACAGATATAGCAATCAGCCCCAGCATTTT.

This chain uses TRBV6-2 or TRBV6-3 with TRBJ2-7; 11 bases fit TRBD1. The CDR3 sequence is 14 residues long. The trim removed 0 bases at V and 10 bases at J, leaving 5 bases unmatched. Germline loops: CDR1 MNHEY, CDR2 SVGEGT. CDR3 in amino acids: CASSYSGQGGIQYF. DNA for the CDR3: TGTGCCAGCAGTTACTCGGGACAGGGGGGAATACAGTACTTC.

This rearrangement joins TRBV28 to TRBJ1-2, with 10 bases that match TRBD1. Germline V gene lookup returns CDR1 MDHEN and CDR2 SYDVKM. With V trimmed by 5 bases and J by 3 bases, 18 bases remained unmatched. This CDR3 has 19 residues. The CDR3 loop reads CASSGFRDRGSLSDYGYTF. The CDR3 DNA reads TGTGCCAGCAGTGGATTCCGGGACAGGGGATCCCTGTCTGACTATGGCTACACCTTC.

The chain joins TRBV7-2 to TRBJ2-3; possibly TRBD2 for D (7 bases). Germline V gene sequence: CDR1 SGHTA, CDR2 FQGNSA. V lost 1 base, J lost 1 base, and 15 bases lay in between. The CDR3 consists of 17 residues. The CDR3 sequence is CASSLVRGGAGTDTQYF. CDR3 bases: TGTGCCAGCAGCTTAGTTAGGGGGGGCGCGGGCACAGATACGCAGTATTTT.

As to this clone: Other DNA sequences in the same sample also yield this CDR3. This chain connects TRBV12-3 or TRBV12-4 to TRBJ1-1, with D possibly being TRBD1 (5 bases). V gave up 5 bases and J gave up 2 bases, with 9 bases separating them. The CDR3 length is 13 residues. The CDR3 DNA reads as TGTGCCAGCAGTCCCGGGGGTAACACTGAAGCTTTCTTT. Its protein is CASSPGGNTEAFF.

The rearrangement uses TRBV15 and TRBJ1-1; D ambiguous. Trimming pared 0 bases from V and 4 bases from J, leaving 12 bases between. In germline, CDR1 is LNHNV, CDR2 YYDKDF (reference sequence). The CDR3 spans 15 residues. In nucleotides, the CDR3 is TGTGCCACCAGCAGAGATCGGCGGGCCGGCACTGAAGCTTTCTTT. Its protein is CATSRDRRAGTEAFF. Combining the CDR3 with reference TRBV15 and TRBJ1-1 gives the whole variable domain DAMVIQNPRYQVTQFGKPVTLSCSQTLNHNVMYWYQQKSSQAPKLLFHYYDKDFNNEADTPDNFQSRRPNTSFCFLDIRSPGLGDTAMYLCATSRDRRAGTEAFFGQGTRLTVV.

This chain connects TRBV11-2 to TRBJ2-7; a weak D match, TRBD2 (5 bases). Germline CDR1 reads SGHAT; CDR2 reads FQNNGV. The CDR3 has 13 residues. Deletions cut 6 bases from V and 0 bases from J, with 9 bases between. The CDR3 DNA is TGTGCCAGCAGTCCCGGGATCTCCTACGAGCAGTACTTC. Amino acids: CASSPGISYEQYF.